Here is one T cell receptor beta chain with its context. Its antigen specificity is not known. The sample holds no much larger clone one base away, and base qualities are not on file. Library construction relied on the immunoSEQ multiplex PCR assay. Per the original workflow: A statistical classification framework was built to diagnose cytomegalovirus status from the catalog of TCR beta chain sequences. TCRdb took this table from immuneACCESS and kept in-frame rearrangements with V and J called. Such tables lack part of the clones; where checked against another copy, unresolved V genes explain under half of the gap, and the rest is unexplained. For V, J and clone size, that table is used; D and trimming come from the DNA. This sample is represented by approximately 64,000 clones; roughly 91% of them were singletons. Roughly 1.8% of the sample rests with the top ten. The donors were included in the validation cohort of 120 subjects, a group kept apart from the approximately 690-subject first cohort.

The germline V gene gives CDR1 as SGHAT and CDR2 as FQNNGV. V is clipped by 3 bases and J by 5 bases, and the sequence between their germline boundaries is 13 bases long. Counted from cysteine to phenylalanine, this CDR3 has 15 amino acids. The read is trimmed to its CDR3 DNA, 45 bases read in frame from base 1. This record belongs to a study of cytomegalovirus exposure and HLA in healthy donors (dated by TCRdb to 2017 to 2019). Study-level background: According to a later analysis, the roughly 120 validation repertoires were produced on the same platform as the 700 or so repertoires of the first cohort. The study was designed to test whether signatures of past pathogen exposure could be identified by cataloging public T cell receptors. Besides the first cohort of approximately 710 subjects, a separate validation cohort made up of over a hundred different subjects was used. The study combined high-throughput TCR immunosequencing, statistical association of individual TCRs with disease status, and machine learning to predict cytomegalovirus infection status.

General study outcomes and caveats: The classifier was reported to diagnose cytomegalovirus status with high specificity and sensitivity in both the original and validation cohorts. The study gave a list of some 150 TCR beta chains associated with cytomegalovirus. The authors suggested that the approach could potentially be generalized to other disease states and immunological phenotypes. A later analysis lacked HLA typing for the validation cohort, so it scored co-occurrence in that cohort across all 120 repertoires. Most TCR sequences were observed very rarely across donors, whereas some public TCRs were present in many individuals. Subsequent analysis determined that TCRs grouped into clusters in the first cohort also showed a tendency toward co-occurrence across the roughly 110 validation repertoires, and 85% to 95% of cluster scores exceeded 0. A few of the identified cytomegalovirus-associated TCR beta chains were confirmed in vitro to be specific for cytomegalovirus antigens.

The TCR was taken from a woman in her late teens or twenties in good health and CMV-seronegative. The rearrangement joined TRBV11-2 to TRBJ1-4; a tentative D match to TRBD1 spans 6 bases. The sample comprised PBMCs. In nucleotides, the sequence is TGTGCCAGCAGCTTCCTCAGGGGCGTAAATGAAAAACTGTTTTTT. This yields the protein CASSFLRGVNEKLFF.